The present entry profiles one T cell receptor beta chain with its context. The table lists this clone with a count of one. It has no known antigen specificity. No much larger clone is present one base from it, and per-base qualities are unavailable. Trimming takes 1 base off V and 8 bases off J; junction bases not matched to a gene: 6. Including the terminal cysteine and phenylalanine, the CDR3 comprises 14 residues. Only the CDR3 DNA stays, 42 bases, in frame from base 1. CDR1 is given as LGHNA and CDR2 as YNFKEQ, both from the germline V gene. The sample comes from a study of sequential checkpoint blockade in melanoma (dated by TCRdb to the late 2010s). Context from the whole study: Patients were randomized 1:1 to first-line nivolumab followed by ipilimumab (arm A) or ipilimumab followed by nivolumab (arm B). Maintenance nivolumab came after each of the two trial sequences. Paper-wide results and their limitations: Larger, independent patient cohorts are needed to validate the response-prediction model that combines TCR metrics and mutation burden.

This specimen's treatment or condition label, interpreted: randomized to nivolumab then ipilimumab (arm A) or the reverse (arm B). None of the trial patients had been given prior DNA-damaging chemotherapy. A FACS Aria II flow cytometer was used to sort live CD3+CD8+ cells that were negative for CD19 and CD56 from thawed PBMCs. Samples came from patients with melanoma in CheckMate 064, a randomized, open-label phase II trial of sequential checkpoint blockade. Leukapheresis was used to collect peripheral blood mononuclear cells, which were then purified with Ficoll-Paque and frozen in human serum with 10% DMSO. Right after sorting, the blood CD3+CD8+ cells were verified to be >98% pure, and DNA extraction followed. The immunoSEQ Assay was used to immunosequence TCRbeta CDR3 regions from genomic DNA. Before high-throughput sequencing, the genomic DNA was amplified using bias-controlled multiplex PCR. In the source study's methods: To quantify the absolute abundance of each unique TCRbeta CDR3 region, the sequences were collapsed and filtered. Clonality, defined as 1 minus Pielou's evenness, was calculated using productive rearrangements only. Clones with significantly greater frequencies in on-treatment versus baseline samples were identified using a previously published method. In TCRdb, the immuneACCESS table is reduced to in-frame sequences with V and J assigned. These tables do not hold every clone; where another copy was compared, an unresolved V gene accounts for under half, and the others remain unexplained. V, J and clone size derive from that table, while D and trimming were established from the DNA sequence. This sample holds around 30,000 clones; 80% to 90% were observed only once. Roughly 22% of the sample comes from the top ten.

This TCR was sampled from a human donor with melanoma. The sequence links TRBV4-2 to TRBJ1-2; the central 8 bases match TRBD1. The sequences come from CD8+ T cells sorted from blood (inferred from file names), collected from a patient given nivolumab and ipilimumab in sequence. The base sequence is TGTGCCAGCAGCCAAGCTGGGACAGGCAACGGCTACACCTTC. Translated, it gives CASSQAGTGNGYTF.